This TCR beta chain was captured by sequencing in a study of blood T cell repertoires in COVID-19. The V end lost 1 base, the J end lost 2 bases, and 6 bases lay between the germline ends. This CDR3 is built from 13 residues. Measured with immunoSEQ multiplex PCR; TCRdb has only the in-frame clones, and not every one. The table records over 200,000 clones, about 83% of them present only once. Seattle's cohort entered during active infection and was followed longitudinally. The sample was peripheral blood. This receptor was taken from a woman aged 25 to 39 with COVID-19, enrolled during active disease. The rearrangement links TRBV12-3 or TRBV12-4 to TRBJ2-7, with D perhaps TRBD1 (6 bases). The CDR3 reads CASSLEGAYEQYF. CDR3 nucleotide sequence: TGTGCCAGCAGTTTAGAGGGGGCCTACGAGCAGTACTTC.